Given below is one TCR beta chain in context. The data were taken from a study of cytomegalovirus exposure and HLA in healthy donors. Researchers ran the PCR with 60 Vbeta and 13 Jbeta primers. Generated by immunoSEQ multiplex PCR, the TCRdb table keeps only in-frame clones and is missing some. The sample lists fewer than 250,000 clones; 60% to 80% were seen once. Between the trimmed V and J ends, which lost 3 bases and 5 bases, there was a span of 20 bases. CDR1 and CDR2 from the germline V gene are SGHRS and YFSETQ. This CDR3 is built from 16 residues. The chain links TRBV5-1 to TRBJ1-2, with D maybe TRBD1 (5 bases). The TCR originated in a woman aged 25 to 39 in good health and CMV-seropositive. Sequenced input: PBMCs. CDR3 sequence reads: CASSWGVREGRYGYTF. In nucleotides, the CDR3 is TGCGCCAGCAGCTGGGGGGTTAGAGAGGGTCGGTATGGCTACACCTTC.